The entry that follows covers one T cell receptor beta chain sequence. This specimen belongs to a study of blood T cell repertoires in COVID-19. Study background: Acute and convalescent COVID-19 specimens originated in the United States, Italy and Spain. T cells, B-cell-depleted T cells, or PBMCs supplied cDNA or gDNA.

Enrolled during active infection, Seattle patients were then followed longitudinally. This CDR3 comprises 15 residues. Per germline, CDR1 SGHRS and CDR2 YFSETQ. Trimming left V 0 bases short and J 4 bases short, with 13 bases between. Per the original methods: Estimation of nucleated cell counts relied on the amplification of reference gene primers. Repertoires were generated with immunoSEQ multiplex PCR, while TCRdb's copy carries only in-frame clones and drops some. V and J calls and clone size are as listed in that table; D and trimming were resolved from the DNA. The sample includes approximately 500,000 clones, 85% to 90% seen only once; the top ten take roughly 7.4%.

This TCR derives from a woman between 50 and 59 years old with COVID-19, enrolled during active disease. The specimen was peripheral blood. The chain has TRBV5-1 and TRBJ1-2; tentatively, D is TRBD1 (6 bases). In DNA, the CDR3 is TGCGCCAGCAGCTTGGATGGGGGGGCTGGCTATGGCTACACCTTC. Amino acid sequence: CASSLDGGAGYGYTF.